This T cell receptor beta chain was recovered during a study of shared clonotypes between healthy human individuals. Whole-study context: Used for every donor were three CD4 naive, three CD4 memory, two CD8 naive and one CD8 memory plate.

The naive CD8 subset, CD45RO-negative cells positively selected for CCR7, excluded terminally differentiated effector memory CD45RA+ cells. CDR1 is LGHNA and CDR2 is YNFKEQ in the germline V gene. The CDR3 runs to 14 residues. Trimming pared 0 bases from V and 1 base from J, leaving 6 bases between. The data were produced by immunoSEQ multiplex PCR, yet TCRdb's version contains in-frame clones alone and is incomplete. The sample consists of a few hundred thousand clones, over 95% of them appearing once. The source of this sequence is a woman aged 25 to 45 in good health. What was sequenced was naive CD8+ T cells sorted from blood. The V and J genes are TRBV4-2 and TRBJ2-5, with D hard to call. The CDR3 sequence: CASSQETSQETQYF. The CDR3 region has the DNA TGTGCCAGCAGCCAAGAAACCTCCCAAGAGACCCAGTACTTC.